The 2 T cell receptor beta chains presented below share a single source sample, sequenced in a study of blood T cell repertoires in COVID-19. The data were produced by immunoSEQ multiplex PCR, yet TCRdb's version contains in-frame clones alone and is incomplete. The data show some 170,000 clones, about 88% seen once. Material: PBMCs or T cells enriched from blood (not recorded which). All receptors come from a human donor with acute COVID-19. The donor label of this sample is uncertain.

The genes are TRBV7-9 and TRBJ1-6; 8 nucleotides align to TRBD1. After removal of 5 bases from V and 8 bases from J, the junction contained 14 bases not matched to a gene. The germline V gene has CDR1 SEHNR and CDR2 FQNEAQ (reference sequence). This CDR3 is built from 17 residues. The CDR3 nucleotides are TGTGCCAGCAGCCCTCTAGACAGGGGCTCTGCCTATTCACCCCTCCACTTT. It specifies CASSPLDRGSAYSPLHF. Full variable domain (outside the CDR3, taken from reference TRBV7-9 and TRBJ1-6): DTGVSQNPRHKITKRGQNVTFRCDPISEHNRLYWYRQTLGQGPEFLTYFQNEAQLEKSRLLSDRFSAERPKGSFSTLEIQRTEQGDSAMYLCASSPLDRGSAYSPLHFGNGTRLTVT.

The CDR3 DNA sequence: TGCGCCAGCAGTTCGGGACAGGACACACGCCCGGGGGATACGCAGTATTTT. Protein sequence: CASSSGQDTRPGDTQYF. This chain connects TRBV5-1 to TRBJ2-3, with 8 bases fitting TRBD1. Germline V gives CDR1 SGHRS, CDR2 YFSETQ. Trimming cost V 5 bases and J 6 bases; bases outside gene matches: 17. The CDR3 totals 17 residues.